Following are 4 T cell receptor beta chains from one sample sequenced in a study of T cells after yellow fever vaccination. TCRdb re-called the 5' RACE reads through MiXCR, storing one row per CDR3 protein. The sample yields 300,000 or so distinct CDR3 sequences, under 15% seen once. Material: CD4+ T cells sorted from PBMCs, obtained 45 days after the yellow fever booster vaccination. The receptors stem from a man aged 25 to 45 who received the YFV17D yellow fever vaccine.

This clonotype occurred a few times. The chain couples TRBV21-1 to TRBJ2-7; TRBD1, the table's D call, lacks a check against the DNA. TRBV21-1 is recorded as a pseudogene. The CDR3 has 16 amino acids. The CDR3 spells CASSKVAAGHIYEQYF. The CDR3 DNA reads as TGTGCCAGCAGCAAAGTTGCGGCGGGACACATCTACGAGCAGTACTTC.

The CDR3 loop is CASRETQETQYF. Written as DNA, the CDR3 is TGCGCCAGCAGAGAGACCCAAGAGACCCAGTACTTC. This chain links TRBV5-1 with TRBJ2-5; D remains unclear. This CDR3 comprises 12 residues. CDR1 and CDR2 from the germline V gene are SGHRS and YFSETQ. Trimming took off 5 bases at V and 1 base at J, with 6 bases between the two ends.

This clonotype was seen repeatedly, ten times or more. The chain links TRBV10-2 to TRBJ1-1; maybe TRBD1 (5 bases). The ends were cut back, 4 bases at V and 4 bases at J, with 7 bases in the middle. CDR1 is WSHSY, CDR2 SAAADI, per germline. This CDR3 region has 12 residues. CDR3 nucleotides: TGCGCCAGCAGTGTGGGGGGCACTGAAGCTTTCTTT. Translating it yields CASSVGGTEAFF.

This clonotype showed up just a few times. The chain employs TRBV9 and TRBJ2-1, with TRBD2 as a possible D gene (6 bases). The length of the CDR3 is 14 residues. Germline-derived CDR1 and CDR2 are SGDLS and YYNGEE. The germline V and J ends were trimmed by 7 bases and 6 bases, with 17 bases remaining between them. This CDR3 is CASRGTLAPNEQFF. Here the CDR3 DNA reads TGTGCCAGCCGCGGGACCCTCGCCCCCAATGAGCAGTTCTTC.